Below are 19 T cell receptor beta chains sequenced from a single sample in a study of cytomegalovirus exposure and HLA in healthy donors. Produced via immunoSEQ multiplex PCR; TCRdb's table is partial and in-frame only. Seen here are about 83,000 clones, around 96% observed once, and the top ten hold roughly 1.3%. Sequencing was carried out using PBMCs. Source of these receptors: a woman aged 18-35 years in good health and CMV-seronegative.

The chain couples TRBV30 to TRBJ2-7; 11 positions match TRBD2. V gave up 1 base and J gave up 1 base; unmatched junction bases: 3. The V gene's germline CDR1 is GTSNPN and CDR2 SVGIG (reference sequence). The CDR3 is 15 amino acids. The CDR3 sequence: CAWSAIAGGSYEQYF. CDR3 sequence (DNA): TGTGCCTGGAGTGCTATAGCGGGGGGGTCCTACGAGCAGTACTTC.

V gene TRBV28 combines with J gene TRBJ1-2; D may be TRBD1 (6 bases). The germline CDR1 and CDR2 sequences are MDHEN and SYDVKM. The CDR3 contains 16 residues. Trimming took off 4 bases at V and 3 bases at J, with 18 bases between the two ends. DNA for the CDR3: TGTGCCAGCAGTTGGCTGGTGTACAGGGAGCACTATGGCTACACCTTC. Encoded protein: CASSWLVYREHYGYTF.

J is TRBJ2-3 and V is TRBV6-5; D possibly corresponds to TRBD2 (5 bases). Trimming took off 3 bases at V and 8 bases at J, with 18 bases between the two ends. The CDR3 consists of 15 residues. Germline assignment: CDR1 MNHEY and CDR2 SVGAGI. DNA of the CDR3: TGTGCCAGCAGTTATCAGCGGAGCTCCTCTTCTACGCAGTATTTT. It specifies CASSYQRSSSSTQYF.

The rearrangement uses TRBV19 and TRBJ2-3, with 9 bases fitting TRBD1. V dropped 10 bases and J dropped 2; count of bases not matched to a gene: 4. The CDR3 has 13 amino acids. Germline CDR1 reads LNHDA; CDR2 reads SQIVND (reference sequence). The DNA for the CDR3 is TGTGCCACTAGGACAGGGGCCACAGATACGCAGTATTTT. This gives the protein CATRTGATDTQYF.

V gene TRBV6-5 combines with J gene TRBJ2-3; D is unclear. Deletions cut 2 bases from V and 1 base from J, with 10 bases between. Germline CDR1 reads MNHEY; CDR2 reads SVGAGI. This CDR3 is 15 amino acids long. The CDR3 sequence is CASSYRFPGTDTQYF. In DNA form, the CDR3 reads TGTGCCAGCAGTTACCGATTCCCGGGCACAGATACGCAGTATTTT.

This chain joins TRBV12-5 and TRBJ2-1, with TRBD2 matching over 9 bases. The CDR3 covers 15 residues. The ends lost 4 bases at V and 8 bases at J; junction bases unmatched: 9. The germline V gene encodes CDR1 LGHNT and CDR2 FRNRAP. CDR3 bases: TGTGCTAGTGGTTGGGGTAGCGGGAGCGGCGATGAGCAGTTCTTC. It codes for CASGWGSGSGDEQFF.

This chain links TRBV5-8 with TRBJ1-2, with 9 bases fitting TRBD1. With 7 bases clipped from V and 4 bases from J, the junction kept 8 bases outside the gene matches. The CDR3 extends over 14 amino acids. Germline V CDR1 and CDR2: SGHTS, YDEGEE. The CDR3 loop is CASGKTGGIYGYTF. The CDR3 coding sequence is TGTGCCAGCGGGAAGACAGGGGGTATCTATGGCTACACCTTC.

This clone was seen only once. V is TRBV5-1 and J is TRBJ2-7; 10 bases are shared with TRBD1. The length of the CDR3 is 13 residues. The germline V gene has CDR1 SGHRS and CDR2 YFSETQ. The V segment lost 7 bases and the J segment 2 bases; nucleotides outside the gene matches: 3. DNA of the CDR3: TGCGCCAGCCAGACAGGGGGCACCTACGAGCAGTACTTC. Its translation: CASQTGGTYEQYF.

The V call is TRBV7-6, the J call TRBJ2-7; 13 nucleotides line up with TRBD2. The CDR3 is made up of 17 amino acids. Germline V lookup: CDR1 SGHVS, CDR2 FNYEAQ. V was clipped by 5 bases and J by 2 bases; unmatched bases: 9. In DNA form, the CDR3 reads TGTGCCAGCAGCCAGCCGGTAACTAGCGGGAGGGCCTACGAGCAGTACTTC. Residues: CASSQPVTSGRAYEQYF.

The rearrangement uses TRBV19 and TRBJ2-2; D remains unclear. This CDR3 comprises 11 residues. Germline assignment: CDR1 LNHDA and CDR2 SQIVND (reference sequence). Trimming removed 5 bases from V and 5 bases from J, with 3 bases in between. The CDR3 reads CASSRTGELFF. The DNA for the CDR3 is TGTGCCAGTAGTCGGACCGGGGAGCTGTTTTTT.

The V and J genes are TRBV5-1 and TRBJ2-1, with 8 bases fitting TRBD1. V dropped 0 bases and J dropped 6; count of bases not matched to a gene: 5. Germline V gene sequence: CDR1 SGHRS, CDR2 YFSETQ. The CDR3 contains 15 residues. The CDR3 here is CASSLARDRSNEQFF. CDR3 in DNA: TGCGCCAGCAGCTTGGCCCGGGACAGGTCCAATGAGCAGTTCTTC.

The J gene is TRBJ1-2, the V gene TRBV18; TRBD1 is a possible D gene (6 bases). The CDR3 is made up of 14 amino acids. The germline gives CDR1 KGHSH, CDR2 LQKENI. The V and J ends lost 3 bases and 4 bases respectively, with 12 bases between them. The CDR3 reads CASSPSDRVYGYTF. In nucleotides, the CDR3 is TGTGCCAGCTCACCCTCGGACAGAGTCTATGGCTACACCTTC.

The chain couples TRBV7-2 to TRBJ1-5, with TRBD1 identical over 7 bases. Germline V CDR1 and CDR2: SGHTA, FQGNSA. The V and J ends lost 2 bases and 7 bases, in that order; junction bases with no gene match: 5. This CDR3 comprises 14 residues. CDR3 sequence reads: CASSLLIGGQPQHF. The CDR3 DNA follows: TGTGCCAGCAGCTTATTAATAGGGGGCCAGCCCCAGCATTTT.

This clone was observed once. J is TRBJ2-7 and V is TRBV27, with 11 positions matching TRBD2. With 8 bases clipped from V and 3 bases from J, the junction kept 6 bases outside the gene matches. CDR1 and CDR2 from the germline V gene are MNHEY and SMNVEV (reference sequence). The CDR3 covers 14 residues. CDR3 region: CASSRLAGGYEQYF. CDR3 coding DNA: TGTGCCAGCTCGAGGCTAGCGGGAGGCTACGAGCAGTACTTC.

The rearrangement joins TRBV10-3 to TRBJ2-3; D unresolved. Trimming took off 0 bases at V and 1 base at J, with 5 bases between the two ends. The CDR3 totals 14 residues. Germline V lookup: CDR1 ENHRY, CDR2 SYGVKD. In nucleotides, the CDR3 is TGTGCCATCAGTGAGTCTCAGGGCACAGATACGCAGTATTTT. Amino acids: CAISESQGTDTQYF.

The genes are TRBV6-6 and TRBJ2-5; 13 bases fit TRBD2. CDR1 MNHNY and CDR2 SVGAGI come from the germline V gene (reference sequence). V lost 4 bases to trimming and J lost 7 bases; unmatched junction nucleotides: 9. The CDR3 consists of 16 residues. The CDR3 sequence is CASSLRTSGSFGTQYF. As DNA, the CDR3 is TGTGCCAGCAGTTTGCGGACTAGCGGGAGTTTTGGGACCCAGTACTTC.

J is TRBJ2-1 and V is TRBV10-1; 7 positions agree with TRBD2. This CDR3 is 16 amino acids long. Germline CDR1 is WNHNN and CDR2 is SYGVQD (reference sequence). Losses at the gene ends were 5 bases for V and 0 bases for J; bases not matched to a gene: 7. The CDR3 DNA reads TGCGCCAGCAGTTGGGGGGGAGGCCTCTCCTACAATGAGCAGTTCTTC. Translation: CASSWGGGLSYNEQFF.

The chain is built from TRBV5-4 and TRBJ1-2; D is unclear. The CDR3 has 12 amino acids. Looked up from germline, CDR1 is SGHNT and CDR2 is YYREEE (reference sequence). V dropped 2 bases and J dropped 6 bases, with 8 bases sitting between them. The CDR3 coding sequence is TGTGCCAGCAGCTTAACTGAAGATGGCTACACCTTC. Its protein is CASSLTEDGYTF.

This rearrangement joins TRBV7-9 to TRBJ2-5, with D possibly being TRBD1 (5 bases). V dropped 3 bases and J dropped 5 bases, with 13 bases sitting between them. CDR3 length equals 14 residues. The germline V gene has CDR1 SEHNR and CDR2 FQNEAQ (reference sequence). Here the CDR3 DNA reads TGTGCCAGCAGCTTTCCAGGACAAACGGAGACCCAGTACTTC. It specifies CASSFPGQTETQYF.